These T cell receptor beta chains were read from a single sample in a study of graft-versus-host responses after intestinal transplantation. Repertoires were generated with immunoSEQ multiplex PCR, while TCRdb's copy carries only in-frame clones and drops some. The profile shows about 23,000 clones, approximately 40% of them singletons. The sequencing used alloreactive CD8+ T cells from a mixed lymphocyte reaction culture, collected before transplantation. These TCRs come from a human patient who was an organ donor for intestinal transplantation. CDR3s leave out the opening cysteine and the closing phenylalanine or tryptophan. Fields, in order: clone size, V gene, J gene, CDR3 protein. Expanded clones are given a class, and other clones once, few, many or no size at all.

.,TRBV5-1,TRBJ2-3,ASSDFDRKSYTDTQY
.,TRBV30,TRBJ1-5,AWSSQENQPQH
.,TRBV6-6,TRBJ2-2,ASKTANTGELF
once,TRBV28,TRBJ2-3,ASKRDTDTQY
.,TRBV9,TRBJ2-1,ASSVGVGGPYNEQF
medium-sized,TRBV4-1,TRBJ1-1,ASSQVGDWNTEAF
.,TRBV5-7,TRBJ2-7,ASSLGQGAYEQY
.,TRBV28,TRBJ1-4,ASSLGGTVLF
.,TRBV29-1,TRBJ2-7,SVVGGTGGYEQY
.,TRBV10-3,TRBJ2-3,ATSRSQMTGVDTQY
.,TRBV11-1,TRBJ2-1,ASSLWGIPQRRSYNEQF
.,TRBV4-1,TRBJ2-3,ASSQDQAGRADTQY
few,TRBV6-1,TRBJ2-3,ASSEYPADTQY
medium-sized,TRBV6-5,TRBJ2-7,ASSALQEQY
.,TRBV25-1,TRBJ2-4,ASSAQALAKNIQY
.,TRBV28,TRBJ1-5,ASSLFGQGNQPQH
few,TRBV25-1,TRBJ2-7,ASSVGQGAYEQY
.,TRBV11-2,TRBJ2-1,ASSLGTSGSNEQF
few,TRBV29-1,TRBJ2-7,SVLAKNEQY
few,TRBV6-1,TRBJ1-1,ASRGGTEAF
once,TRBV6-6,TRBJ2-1,ASGQLVINEQF
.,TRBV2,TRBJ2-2,ASSEQSTGELF
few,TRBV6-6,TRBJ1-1,ASKKSVKRTEAF
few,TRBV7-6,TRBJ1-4,ASSRYSTEKLF
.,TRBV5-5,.,ASSLKWDEQY
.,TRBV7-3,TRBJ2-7,ASSLGRAGEQY
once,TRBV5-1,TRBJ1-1,ASSFTDPMTTEAF
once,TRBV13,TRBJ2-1,ASSPLRWFDREKGDEQF
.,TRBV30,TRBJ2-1,AWSSSGLAAYNEQF
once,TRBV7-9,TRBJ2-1,ASSLAPGYYNEQF
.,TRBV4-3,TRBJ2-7,ASSQRGHPYYEQY
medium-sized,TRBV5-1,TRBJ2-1,ASSFTGGFNEQF
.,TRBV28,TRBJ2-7,ASSLRDSGPFVAYEQY
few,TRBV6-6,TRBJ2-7,ASSPLGQGPSYEQY
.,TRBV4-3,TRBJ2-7,ASSQGEGSYEQY
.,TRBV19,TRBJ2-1,ASSSSVGDTTLNEQF
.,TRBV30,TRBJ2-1,AWTYLGGSYNEQF
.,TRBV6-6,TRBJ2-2,ASTHQGPLAGELF
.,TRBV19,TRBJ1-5,ASSTDGPNQPQH
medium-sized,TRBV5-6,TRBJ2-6,ASSLEGASGANVLT
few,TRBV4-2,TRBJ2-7,ASSPGLAGPNEQY
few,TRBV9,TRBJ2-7,ASSVFGTSGLYEQY